Shown below are 3 T cell receptor beta chains from a single sample sequenced in a study of persistence of HIV-infected CD4 T cells. The libraries were made with immunoSEQ version 4 in survey mode. Data came from immunoSEQ multiplex PCR; TCRdb stores just in-frame clones and leaves some out. The sample shows under 55,000 clones, about nine tenths of them seen only once. Their cognate antigens are unknown. This nonspecific control used anti-CD3/anti-CD28 bead stimulation of CD4+ T cells. CD4+ T cells upregulating both CD40 ligand and CD69 were sorted as responding cells. Sequencing used CD4+ T cells sorted from PBMCs after approximately 19-hour stimulation, obtained from a patient who received antiretroviral therapy. The receptors were gathered from an adult woman with HIV who was CMV-seropositive.

In this sample, this clone turned up a few times. The chain links TRBV6-5 to TRBJ1-1, with D unresolved. CDR1 is MNHEY and CDR2 is SVGAGI in the germline V gene. Trimming cost V 5 bases and J 1 base, with 5 bases left between them. The CDR3 is made up of 12 amino acids. The CDR3 region is CASSHRNTEAFF. As DNA, the CDR3 is TGTGCCAGCAGTCACAGGAACACTGAAGCTTTCTTT.

The V gene is TRBV3-1 (or the pseudogene TRBV3-2), the J gene TRBJ2-1; 10 nucleotides align to TRBD2. The germline gives CDR1 LGHDT, CDR2 YNNKEL (reference sequence). This CDR3 has 17 residues. V lost 0 bases and J lost 6; bases outside the gene matches: 8. CDR3 nucleotide sequence: TGTGCCAGCAGCCAAGATCTCCCAGCGGGGGGGCGCAATGAGCAGTTCTTC. Amino acid sequence: CASSQDLPAGGRNEQFF.

The chain uses TRBV7-2 and TRBJ1-4, with 8 bases identical to TRBD1. Trimming at V came to 5 bases and at J to 8 bases, leaving 10 bases not matched to a gene. Germline-derived CDR1 and CDR2 are SGHTA and FQGNSA. The CDR3 is 15 amino acids. The CDR3 DNA reads TGTGCCAGCAGCGCATCCGGGACAGGAGCCGAAAAACTGTTTTTT. It yields the protein CASSASGTGAEKLFF.